This entry lists 31 T cell receptor beta chains sequenced from one sample in a study of T-cell reconstitution after alpha-beta-depleted transplantation in children. Unique molecular identifiers were built into the TCRbeta library. TCRdb reprocessed the PCR reads with MiXCR, giving one entry per CDR3 protein. Counted here are 200,000 to 300,000 distinct CDR3 sequences, about 26% occurring once; the ten biggest clones make up 2.6%. Here the sequenced sample was PBMCs, taken before TCRalphabeta/CD19-depleted stem cell transplant. All receptors derive from a girl aged 2-10 years with Fanconi anemia, due to receive a stem cell transplant.

The chain carries TRBV28 and TRBJ2-6; no clear D gene. From germline, CDR1 is MDHEN and CDR2 SYDVKM. The CDR3 is 13 amino acids. The V end was cut by 8 bases, the J end by 2 bases, with 7 bases between. Written as DNA, the CDR3 is TGTGCCAGCCAGGACCCTGGGGCCAACGTCCTGACTTTC. Residues: CASQDPGANVLTF.

A few counts support this clonotype. The CDR3 loop is CASIGLQSSYEQYF. The CDR3 bases are TGTGCCAGCATCGGACTTCAGTCCTCCTACGAGCAGTACTTC. This sequence joins TRBV28 and TRBJ2-7; tentative D call: TRBD2 (5 bases). Trimming shortened V by 7 bases and J by 0 bases, and 13 bases separated the two germline ends. The CDR3 extends over 14 amino acids. Germline CDR1 MDHEN, CDR2 SYDVKM. Supplemented by reference TRBV28 and TRBJ2-7, the full variable domain reads DVKVTQSSRYLVKRTGEKVFLECVQDMDHENMFWYRQDPGLGLRLIYFSYDVKMKEKGDIPEGYSVSREKKERFSLILESASTNQTSMYLCASIGLQSSYEQYFGPGTRLTVT.

The genes are TRBV20-1 and TRBJ2-7; the D gene could be TRBD1 or TRBD2 (5 bases each). The germline V and J ends were trimmed by 1 base and 0 bases, with 13 bases remaining between them. CDR1 and CDR2 from the germline V gene are DFQATT and SNEGSKA (reference sequence). The CDR3 is made up of 15 amino acids. The CDR3 nucleotides are TGCAGTGCTAGAGTTCCCCGGGACGCCTCCTACGAGCAGTACTTC. Amino acid sequence: CSARVPRDASYEQYF.

The CDR3 region has the DNA TGCGCCAGCAGCTTGGTCGGTCAGAACACCGGGGAGCTGTTTTTT. As protein: CASSLVGQNTGELFF. This chain uses TRBV5-1 with TRBJ2-2, with D uncertain. Trimming pared 0 bases from V and 1 base from J, leaving 7 bases between. The length of the CDR3 is 15 residues. Germline V lookup: CDR1 SGHRS, CDR2 YFSETQ.

The chain links TRBV7-3 to TRBJ2-1, with 9 bases lining up with TRBD2. CDR1 and CDR2 (germline): SGHTA, FQGTGA. The CDR3 runs to 16 residues. With 3 bases clipped from V and 5 bases from J, the junction kept 8 bases outside the gene matches. CDR3 sequence reads: CASSLLAGALHNEQFF. In DNA, the CDR3 is TGTGCCAGCAGCTTGTTAGCGGGGGCACTACACAATGAGCAGTTCTTC.

This clonotype was counted a few times. The chain is built from TRBV24-1 and TRBJ2-3; weak D call: TRBD2 (5 bases). V was trimmed by 3 bases and J by 0 bases, leaving 9 bases between them. The CDR3 consists of 15 residues. CDR1 KGHDR and CDR2 SFDVKD come from the germline V gene. CDR3: CATSDTRTSTDTQYF. Here the CDR3 DNA reads TGTGCCACCAGTGATACCCGGACTAGCACAGATACGCAGTATTTT.

This clonotype was found many times. The J gene is TRBJ1-2, the V gene TRBV29-1, with D uncertain. V dropped 3 bases and J dropped 1 base, with 6 bases sitting between them. Germline V CDR1 and CDR2: SQVTM, ANQGSEA. The CDR3 is made up of 12 amino acids. DNA of the CDR3: TGCAGCGTTGAGAGATTTAACTATGGCTACACCTTC. Its translation is CSVERFNYGYTF.

The chain combines TRBV29-1 with TRBJ2-1; D is possibly TRBD1 (6 bases). Germline V gene lookup returns CDR1 SQVTM and CDR2 ANQGSEA. The CDR3 spans 11 residues. V was cut by 3 bases and J by 15 bases, with 15 bases left in between. The CDR3 protein is CSVDVQGTGFF. CDR3 sequence (DNA): TGCAGCGTTGATGTTCAGGGGACGGGGTTCTTC.

The gene calls are TRBV20-1 and TRBJ2-7, with D maybe TRBD1 (7 bases). Germline loops: CDR1 DFQATT, CDR2 SNEGSKA (reference sequence). The CDR3 contains 14 residues. The germline V and J ends were trimmed by 3 bases and 3 bases, with 15 bases remaining between them. In DNA, the CDR3 is TGCAGTGCTAGTACGGGGGCAGGGGGCTACGAGCAGTACTTC. It codes for CSASTGAGGYEQYF.

V gene TRBV20-1 combines with J gene TRBJ2-5; perhaps TRBD2 as D (5 bases). The V gene's germline CDR1 is DFQATT and CDR2 SNEGSKA (reference sequence). Trimming left V 6 bases short and J 2 bases short, with 16 bases between. The CDR3 has 14 amino acids. This CDR3 reads CSAESRVAQETQYF. CDR3 nucleotide sequence: TGCAGTGCAGAATCCCGGGTAGCGCAAGAGACCCAGTACTTC.

In this sample, this clonotype turned up a few times. The chain is built from TRBV7-8 and TRBJ2-3; possibly TRBD1 or TRBD2 for D (5 bases each). V gave up 8 bases and J gave up 5 bases, with 23 bases separating them. There are 16 residues in the CDR3. Per the germline V gene, CDR1 is SGHVS and CDR2 is FQNEAQ. The CDR3 here is CASRSLRGHEGDTQYF. CDR3 in DNA: TGTGCCAGCCGGTCGTTGCGCGGACATGAGGGAGATACGCAGTATTTT.

This clonotype was counted between two and nine times. The chain has TRBV6-5 and TRBJ2-1; 13 nucleotides align to TRBD2. CDR3 length: 16 amino acids. Germline lookup yields CDR1 MNHEY and CDR2 SVGAGI. V dropped 5 bases and J dropped 5; count of bases not matched to a gene: 6. The CDR3, as DNA: TGTGCCAGCAGTCGGGGACTAGCGGGACCCCACAATGAGCAGTTCTTC. It translates to CASSRGLAGPHNEQFF.

This clonotype was observed at least ten times. The rearrangement joins TRBV10-3 to TRBJ1-6; 7 bases line up with TRBD1. This CDR3 comprises 16 residues. V shed 3 bases and J 2 bases; nucleotides not matched to a gene: 4. In germline, CDR1 is ENHRY, CDR2 SYGVKD. The CDR3 loop is CAISDGQVAYNSPLHF. DNA of the CDR3: TGTGCCATCAGTGATGGACAGGTTGCCTATAATTCACCCCTCCACTTT.

The genes are TRBV10-3 and TRBJ2-3; 11 bases are shared with TRBD2. The germline CDR1 and CDR2 sequences are ENHRY and SYGVKD. V shed 4 bases and J 2 bases; nucleotides not matched to a gene: 5. The CDR3 covers 16 residues. CDR3 DNA sequence: TGTGCCATCAGTGGCCGACTAGCGGGATCCACAGATACGCAGTATTTT. The encoded protein is CAISGRLAGSTDTQYF.

There are many counts of this clonotype. J is TRBJ1-2 and V is TRBV29-1, with 7 bases matching TRBD1. Germline V CDR1 and CDR2: SQVTM, ANQGSEA. There are 14 residues in the CDR3. V dropped 6 bases and J dropped 1; count of bases not matched to a gene: 8. The CDR3 nucleotides are TGCAGCGTGGGGGACAGCCCTAATAACTATGGCTACACCTTC. It encodes CSVGDSPNNYGYTF.

This clonotype was detected many times. V gene TRBV29-1 combines with J gene TRBJ2-1; 7 bases line up with TRBD2. Germline lookup yields CDR1 SQVTM and CDR2 ANQGSEA. V dropped 4 bases and J dropped 7; count of bases not matched to a gene: 25. There are 19 residues in the CDR3. The CDR3 bases are TGCAGCGTTGGGGCCCTTTTAGGATTTGCGGGAGAATATTATAATGAGCAGTTCTTC. It specifies CSVGALLGFAGEYYNEQFF.

The genes are TRBV2 and TRBJ2-2; 7 nucleotides match TRBD1. CDR1 SNHLY and CDR2 FYNNEI come from the germline V gene. Trimming cost V 7 bases and J 4 bases; bases outside gene matches: 6. This CDR3 region has 14 residues. CDR3 loop: CASTDRVGTGELFF. The CDR3 DNA reads TGTGCCAGCACCGACAGGGTTGGCACCGGGGAGCTGTTTTTT.

This chain connects TRBV27 to TRBJ2-2; D unclear. There are 14 residues in the CDR3. CDR1 is MNHEY, CDR2 SMNVEV, per germline (reference sequence). Trimming stripped 3 bases from V and 2 bases from J, with 7 bases between. For the CDR3, the DNA is TGTGCCAGCAGTTTCCCGGGTAACACCGGGGAGCTGTTTTTT. The encoded protein is CASSFPGNTGELFF.

The chain couples TRBV7-3 to TRBJ2-1; TRBD2 aligns across 11 bases. Trimming took 5 bases from V and 8 from J; bases not matched to a gene: 8. The germline CDR1 and CDR2 sequences are SGHTA and FQGTGA. CDR3 size: 15 residues. The CDR3 loop is CASSRLAGSRDEQFF. Written as DNA, the CDR3 is TGTGCCAGCAGCCGACTAGCGGGAAGCAGGGATGAGCAGTTCTTC.

This clonotype was counted only a few times. V usage is TRBV18 and J usage is TRBJ2-3; the D call may be TRBD1 or TRBD2 (5 bases each). Trimming shortened V by 3 bases and J by 4 bases, and 11 bases separated the two germline ends. The germline V gene has CDR1 KGHSH and CDR2 LQKENI. The CDR3 covers 14 residues. The CDR3 loop reads CASSPGAGPDTQYF. Here the CDR3 DNA reads TGTGCCAGCTCACCCGGGGCCGGACCAGATACGCAGTATTTT.

This clonotype has only a few counts. The V gene is TRBV5-1, the J gene TRBJ2-2, with 7 nucleotides matching TRBD2. Germline CDR1 and CDR2: SGHRS and YFSETQ. The CDR3 is 14 residues long. Losses at the gene ends were 0 bases for V and 5 bases for J; bases not matched to a gene: 1. For the CDR3, the DNA is TGCGCCAGCAGCTTGGTCGGGAGGACCGGGGAGCTGTTTTTT. This translates into CASSLVGRTGELFF.

The chain employs TRBV28 and TRBJ1-2; the D is unclear. With 4 bases removed from V and 4 bases from J, the gap between germline ends came to 7 bases. This CDR3 comprises 12 residues. The germline V gene encodes CDR1 MDHEN and CDR2 SYDVKM. In nucleotides, the CDR3 is TGTGCCAGCAGTTCAGGCCCCTATGGCTACACCTTC. Translating it yields CASSSGPYGYTF.

V and J are TRBV20-1 and TRBJ1-2, with D uncertain. V was clipped by 0 bases and J by 9 bases, with 14 bases between them. The CDR3 length is 13 residues. Germline assignment: CDR1 DFQATT and CDR2 SNEGSKA (reference sequence). The CDR3 DNA reads as TGCAGTGCTAGAGATCGGAGCCAGCGAAGCTACACCTTC. Its protein product is CSARDRSQRSYTF.

The V gene is TRBV28, the J gene TRBJ2-1, with a possible D match to TRBD1 (7 bases). The length of the CDR3 is 19 residues. V was cut by 7 bases and J by 2 bases, with 27 bases left in between. Per the germline V gene, CDR1 is MDHEN and CDR2 is SYDVKM. CDR3 nucleotides: TGTGCCAGCAAGGGGGCTAGCGCTTTTGTCCCTTCGGCCTACAATGAGCAGTTCTTC. Its protein product is CASKGASAFVPSAYNEQFF.

This clonotype was seen only a few times. This sequence joins TRBV20-1 and TRBJ2-7, with D unresolved. The CDR3 runs to 12 residues. Trimming stripped 3 bases from V and 3 bases from J, with 9 bases between. The V gene's germline CDR1 is DFQATT and CDR2 SNEGSKA (reference sequence). CDR3 bases: TGCAGTGCTAGTAACCTTGTCTACGAGCAGTACTTC. Translation gives CSASNLVYEQYF.

In its sample, this clonotype was seen a few times. The V and J genes are TRBV11-2 and TRBJ2-7; D is undetermined. CDR1 SGHAT and CDR2 FQNNGV come from the germline V gene. This CDR3 is built from 13 residues. Trimming shortened V by 3 bases and J by 3 bases, and 9 bases separated the two germline ends. CDR3 sequence (DNA): TGTGCCAGCAGCTTGGGTCCCCACTACGAGCAGTACTTC. Its translation is CASSLGPHYEQYF.

This clonotype was seen at least ten times. The CDR3 DNA sequence: TGCAGTGCTAGCGATGGGTCTGGGGCCAACGTCCTGACTTTC. It translates to CSASDGSGANVLTF. The rearrangement uses TRBV20-1 and TRBJ2-6, with unresolved D. The CDR3 totals 14 residues. Trimming removed 3 bases at V and 1 base at J, with 7 bases between. The germline V gene encodes CDR1 DFQATT and CDR2 SNEGSKA (reference sequence).

The chain uses TRBV29-1 and TRBJ2-1, with D tentatively TRBD2 (5 bases). CDR3 length equals 15 residues. Germline assignment: CDR1 SQVTM and CDR2 ANQGSEA. Trimming cost V 4 bases and J 4 bases, with 17 bases left between them. The CDR3 reads CSVASRLAHYNEQFF. The DNA of the CDR3 is TGCAGCGTTGCCTCTAGGCTAGCCCATTACAATGAGCAGTTCTTC.

This clonotype was counted ten times or more. The chain employs TRBV20-1 and TRBJ2-5; D might be TRBD1 or TRBD2, each matching 7 bases. CDR3 size: 16 residues. The V end was cut by 6 bases, the J end by 0 bases, with 20 bases between. CDR1 is DFQATT and CDR2 is SNEGSKA in the germline V gene (reference sequence). CDR3 nucleotide sequence: TGCAGTGCAATCAACCCCCAGGGGGGGTACCAAGAGACCCAGTACTTC. Encoded protein: CSAINPQGGYQETQYF.

This clonotype came up many times. The chain combines TRBV20-1 with TRBJ2-1; D is possibly TRBD1 (5 bases). This CDR3 comprises 12 residues. CDR1 is DFQATT, CDR2 SNEGSKA, per germline (reference sequence). V shed 5 bases and J shed 8 bases, with 13 bases lying between them. The CDR3 loop is CSAPDIGDEQFF. The CDR3 DNA follows: TGCAGTGCTCCGGACATTGGGGATGAGCAGTTCTTC.

The V call is TRBV7-2, the J call TRBJ2-2, with TRBD1 as a possible D gene (5 bases). Trimming stripped 3 bases from V and 5 bases from J, with 13 bases between. The CDR3 is made up of 15 amino acids. Germline CDR1 reads SGHTA; CDR2 reads FQGNSA. CDR3 bases: TGTGCCAGCAGCTTCCTGACAGTACCAACCGGGGAGCTGTTTTTT. It specifies CASSFLTVPTGELFF.